Each of the 9 T cell receptor beta chains below was sequenced from the same sample in a study of OX40 agonist ivuxolimab in advanced cancers. Clones were read by immunoSEQ multiplex PCR, and TCRdb kept only the in-frame ones, dropping some. The sample lists 35,000 to 40,000 clones; 82% were seen once. Sequenced here: CD4+ or CD8+ T cells sorted from blood, sampled in a trial of the OX40 agonist ivuxolimab. The source is an adult with an advanced solid tumor such as melanoma, head and neck, liver or kidney cancer.

The rearrangement joins TRBV19 to TRBJ2-2; 7 bases agree with TRBD1. The CDR3 has 14 residues. Germline CDR1 LNHDA, CDR2 SQIVND (reference sequence). V dropped 0 bases and J dropped 7; count of bases not matched to a gene: 2. CDR3 nucleotide sequence: TGTGCCAGTAGTATAGACAGGGGGATCGGGGAGCTGTTTTTT. It specifies CASSIDRGIGELFF.

The chain recombines TRBV18 with TRBJ1-1; D is unclear. Trimming stripped 6 bases from V and 4 bases from J, with 15 bases between. Germline loops: CDR1 KGHSH, CDR2 LQKENI. The CDR3 runs 14 residues. This CDR3 is CASSPFEGGTEAFF. DNA for the CDR3: TGTGCCAGCTCCCCGTTTGAGGGTGGCACTGAAGCTTTCTTT.

This clone was detected only a few times. This CDR3 is CASSQTGGSNQPQHF. In DNA, the CDR3 is TGTGCCAGCAGCCAAACAGGGGGATCCAATCAGCCCCAGCATTTT. The chain uses TRBV5-5 and TRBJ1-5, with TRBD1 matching over 8 bases. Trimming removed 4 bases from V and 3 bases from J; junction bases left unmatched: 6. Germline CDR1 SGHKS, CDR2 YYEKEE (reference sequence). The CDR3 contains 15 residues.

The genes are TRBV5-6 and TRBJ2-5; no clear D. The germline V gene has CDR1 SGHDT and CDR2 YYEEEE. The V gene lost 2 bases and the J gene lost 4 bases, with 12 bases spanning the gap. CDR3 length: 14 residues. The DNA for the CDR3 is TGTGCCAGCAGCTTTGGAGATGTTAGAGAGACCCAGTACTTC. Its translation is CASSFGDVRETQYF.

V gene TRBV18 combines with J gene TRBJ2-3, with a tentative D call TRBD2 (6 bases). Between the trimmed V and J ends, which lost 3 bases and 2 bases, there was a span of 18 bases. Germline V lookup: CDR1 KGHSH, CDR2 LQKENI. The CDR3 runs 17 residues. The CDR3 nucleotides read TGTGCCAGCTCACCTCTAGGGGCGGGGCCGACCACAGATACGCAGTATTTT. Protein sequence: CASSPLGAGPTTDTQYF.

V and J are TRBV19 and TRBJ1-6; D may be TRBD1 (5 bases). CDR3 length: 14 residues. Trimming cost V 10 bases and J 4 bases, with 14 bases left between them. CDR1 is LNHDA, CDR2 SQIVND, per germline (reference sequence). As DNA, the CDR3 is TGTGCCACCCGGGGGGAGCCATATAATTCACCCCTCCACTTT. It yields the protein CATRGEPYNSPLHF.

The chain combines TRBV7-9 with TRBJ2-1; no clear D. The CDR3 runs 15 residues. Germline CDR1 is SEHNR and CDR2 is FQNEAQ (reference sequence). Trimming pared 2 bases from V and 0 bases from J, leaving 8 bases between. Here the CDR3 DNA reads TGTGCCAGCAGCTTAAAGCTGGGCTCCTACAATGAGCAGTTCTTC. Translating it yields CASSLKLGSYNEQFF.

The chain joins TRBV7-2 to TRBJ2-7, with 10 bases that match TRBD2. Germline V gives CDR1 SGHTA, CDR2 FQGNSA. V gave up 8 bases and J gave up 1 base; unmatched junction bases: 2. This CDR3 region has 13 residues. The chain's CDR3 is CASSSGGSYEQYF. CDR3 nucleotide sequence: TGTGCCAGCTCTAGCGGGGGATCCTACGAGCAGTACTTC. The full variable domain, with the rest looked up from reference TRBV7-2 and TRBJ2-7, is GAGVSQSPSNKVTEKGKDVELRCDPISGHTALYWYRQSLGQGLEFLIYFQGNSAPDKSGLPSDRFSAERTGGSVSTLTIQRTQQEDSAVYLCASSSGGSYEQYFGPGTRLTVT.

The V gene is TRBV7-8, the J gene TRBJ2-5; unclear D gene. Germline V gene sequence: CDR1 SGHVS, CDR2 FQNEAQ. Trimming pared 5 bases from V and 6 bases from J, leaving 16 bases between. This CDR3 is 14 amino acids long. The CDR3 DNA sequence: TGTGCCAGCAGCGGTTCTGCGGCGCGAAAGACCCAGTACTTC. It translates to CASSGSAARKTQYF.